This T cell receptor (beta chain) stems from a study of identical twins (dated by TCRdb to about 2016). Background on the whole study: The study deep-sequenced TCR alpha and beta repertoires from monozygotic twins, unrelated adults of various ages and cord blood to test whether fetal clonotypes persist. To rule out contamination, the twin experiments were replicated at different times with different library preparation protocols. Study-wide findings and limitations: In monozygotic twins, out-of-frame TCR alpha sharing was systematically underestimated by recombination models, although the models agreed with sharing between unrelated individuals. Zero-insertion analyses could be partly confounded by invariant T cells such as MAIT and iNKT, although diverse VJ usage argued against such confounding for most clonotypes. Abundant cord blood beta clonotypes carried fewer insertions; young adult naive repertoires showed a weaker similar trend, while memory repertoires showed none. Out-of-frame TCR alpha sequences shared between twins showed an excess of low generation-probability sequences compared with coincidental sharing between unrelated individuals. Conclusions relied on cross-sectional statistical analysis, since the same donors could not be followed over many years. Excess twin sharing in beta out-of-frame sequences was weaker because fewer shared sequences lowered the signal-to-noise ratio.

Library construction relied on 5' RACE. TCRdb records Illumina HiSeq 2000 as the sequencer. Template switching added a universal primer binding site, and the final cDNA carried a unique molecular identifier that allowed TCR cDNA molecules to be counted accurately. Specific primers in the conserved constant-segment region were used to synthesize first-strand cDNA for TCR alpha and beta chains. To control for contamination, every cDNA library carried two barcodes: a SMART-Mk sample barcode plus Illumina barcodes. TruSeq adapter sequences along with Illumina sample barcodes were introduced in two successive PCR steps. The TCR alpha and beta cDNA libraries were sequenced on the Illumina HiSeq platform using custom primers. Per the source publication's procedure: Raw reads were processed with MiGEC to extract unique molecular identifiers, and MiXCR was used to determine CDR3 positions. For each individual, recombination models were inferred using an EM algorithm with the repgenHMM and IGoR tools. The tcR package in R was used for shared clonotype analysis, with sharing normalized by the product of cloneset sizes. To study raw recombination without the effects of thymic and clonal selection, out-of-frame nonproductive sequences were analyzed. TCRdb's own reprocessing of the public reads used fastp at Q25 and MiXCR and kept productive beta chains. Entries are consolidated by CDR3 protein sequence, retaining the most common genes and DNA. The authors' filters were not applied to this entry. For this sample the table gives 700,000 to 950,000 distinct CDR3 sequences, of which about 12% were detected only once. The ten largest clones take up around 1.5% of the sample.

Only healthy Caucasian donors were included. Three pairs of female monozygotic twins, all aged about 18 to 30 years, were included in the twin cohort. Peripheral blood mononuclear cells were the source from which RNA for the TCR libraries was isolated. Concerning this clonotype itself: Which antigen it targets is not known. No per-base quality is available; no much larger clone lies one base away.

The junction carries 9 bases between V and J, which are trimmed by 0 bases and 8 bases respectively. The CDR3 has 13 amino acids, counting the end cysteine and phenylalanine. The read is trimmed to its CDR3 DNA, 39 bases read in frame from base 1. According to the germline V gene, CDR1 reads SGHRS and CDR2 reads YFSETQ. These data were also reused for a study on yellow fever vaccine responses in identical twins. The second study, in turn, reports: The T cell response to vaccination in identical twins was reported by the authors to appear partly convergent and partly personalized. Focusing on identical twins, the study followed the T cell clones that responded to the vaccine, and did so with precision.

Recombination linked TRBV5-1 to TRBJ2-1; the D gene lacks a confident call. Sample: PBMCs. The clonotype originates from a woman aged 18-29 years in good health. The nucleotide sequence is given as TGCGCCAGCAGCTTGGTGTATTGGGATGAGCAGTTCTTC. This yields the protein CASSLVYWDEQFF.